Each of the 13 T cell receptor beta chains below was sequenced from the same sample in a study of blood T cell repertoires in COVID-19. Produced via immunoSEQ multiplex PCR; TCRdb's table is partial and in-frame only. The sample contains roughly 200,000 clones, 84% of which appear only once. The sequenced material came from PBMCs or T cells enriched from blood (not recorded which). The source is a woman aged 25 to 39 who had been exposed to COVID-19.

This chain uses TRBV4-3 with TRBJ1-6; D unresolved. CDR3 length: 13 amino acids. Trimming took off 2 bases at V and 6 bases at J, with 5 bases between the two ends. The V gene's germline CDR1 is LGHNA and CDR2 YSLEER. CDR3 DNA: TGCGCCAGCAGCCAAACGGGTAATTCACCCCTCCACTTT. Encoded protein: CASSQTGNSPLHF.

The gene calls are TRBV29-1 and TRBJ2-7, with 8 bases identical to TRBD1. CDR1 SQVTM and CDR2 ANQGSEA come from the germline V gene. J was trimmed by 0 bases and V by 5 bases; bases with no gene match: 6. The length of the CDR3 is 14 residues. The CDR3 protein is CSVLQGQGSYEQYF. In nucleotides, the CDR3 is TGCAGCGTTTTGCAAGGACAGGGCTCCTACGAGCAGTACTTC.

CDR3 nucleotide sequence: TGTGCCAGCAGCCCGGGGGGCTACGAGCAGTACTTC. It translates to CASSPGGYEQYF. The chain is built from TRBV5-4 and TRBJ2-7, with 7 nucleotides matching TRBD2. Germline-derived CDR1 and CDR2 are SGHNT and YYREEE (reference sequence). CDR3 length: 12 amino acids. The V gene end was trimmed by 4 bases and the J gene end by 3 bases; junction bases not matched to a gene: 1.

The rearrangement joins TRBV27 to TRBJ2-5; 9 bases fit TRBD1. The CDR3 totals 14 residues. Trimming cost V 6 bases and J 10 bases; bases outside gene matches: 12. The germline CDR1 and CDR2 sequences are MNHEY and SMNVEV (reference sequence). CDR3 DNA: TGTGCCAGCAGGAGAGGGGGAACAGGGGGCGACCAGTACTTC. Translating it yields CASRRGGTGGDQYF.

This chain joins TRBV21-1 and TRBJ2-2; TRBD2 is taken as the D call from the table, unchecked against the DNA. TRBV21-1 is a recognized pseudogene. The CDR3 loop spans 13 amino acids. The CDR3 protein is CASPGLDTGELFF. The DNA for the CDR3 is TGTGCCAGCCCGGGACTTGACACCGGGGAGCTGTTTTTT.

This chain uses TRBV29-1 with TRBJ2-3; 10 bases agree with TRBD1. J was trimmed by 3 bases and V by 7 bases; bases with no gene match: 1. The germline V gene has CDR1 SQVTM and CDR2 ANQGSEA. The CDR3 is made up of 12 amino acids. CDR3 sequence (DNA): TGCAGCGGGGGACAGGGGACAGATACGCAGTATTTT. Its translation is CSGGQGTDTQYF.

This sequence joins TRBV2 and TRBJ1-1, with 7 bases fitting TRBD1. This CDR3 contains 15 residues. CDR1 and CDR2 from the germline V gene are SNHLY and FYNNEI. V shed 6 bases, J shed 1 base, and the junction held 8 bases outside the gene matches. CDR3 sequence reads: CASRNTGTENTEAFF. The CDR3 DNA reads as TGTGCCAGCAGAAACACCGGGACAGAGAACACTGAAGCTTTCTTT.

The chain recombines TRBV5-1 with TRBJ2-3; 8 nucleotides line up with TRBD1. With 7 bases clipped from V and 0 bases from J, the junction kept 7 bases outside the gene matches. Germline CDR1 and CDR2: SGHRS and YFSETQ. CDR3 length equals 15 residues. The DNA of the CDR3 is TGCGCCAGCGGACAGGGCGTCCATAGCACAGATACGCAGTATTTT. This gives the protein CASGQGVHSTDTQYF.

The sample holds one count of this clone. This sequence joins TRBV6-5 and TRBJ1-2, with D maybe TRBD1 (6 bases). V was trimmed by 6 bases and J by 4 bases, leaving 15 bases between them. Germline CDR1 is MNHEY and CDR2 is SVGAGI. This CDR3 has 14 residues. Written as DNA, the CDR3 is TGTGCCAGCAGCCGAGACAGGTCCTCCTATGGCTACACCTTC. This codes for CASSRDRSSYGYTF.

The rearrangement links TRBV10-1 to TRBJ2-1; maybe TRBD2 (5 bases). Per germline, CDR1 WNHNN and CDR2 SYGVQD (reference sequence). There are 13 residues in the CDR3. Between the trimmed V and J ends, which lost 0 bases and 7 bases, there was a span of 7 bases. CDR3 coding DNA: TGCGCCAGCAGTGAGTCTCCGGGGAATGAGCAGTTCTTC. Residues: CASSESPGNEQFF.

The rearrangement joins TRBV7-9 to TRBJ1-1; 9 positions agree with TRBD1. Germline V CDR1 and CDR2: SEHNR, FQNEAQ (reference sequence). V shed 5 bases and J 7 bases; nucleotides not matched to a gene: 5. The CDR3 extends over 13 amino acids. The CDR3 DNA follows: TGTGCCAGCAGCGGGACAGGGATTGGTGAAGCTTTCTTT. It codes for CASSGTGIGEAFF.

To note about this clone: This sample also contains other DNA sequences that code for the same CDR3. This sequence joins TRBV5-1 and TRBJ1-1; the D gene is possibly TRBD1 (5 bases). The germline V gene has CDR1 SGHRS and CDR2 YFSETQ. Trimming took 4 bases from V and 1 from J, leaving 8 bases between them. The CDR3 consists of 13 residues. The CDR3 loop reads CASSHQGNTEAFF. The CDR3 region has the DNA TGCGCCAGCAGCCACCAGGGGAACACTGAAGCTTTCTTT.

This chain connects TRBV12-3 or TRBV12-4 to TRBJ1-1, with 8 nucleotides matching TRBD1. J lost 13 bases, V lost 6 bases, and 10 bases had no gene match. The CDR3 extends over 12 amino acids. DNA of the CDR3: TGTGCCAGCAGCGTCGGGACAGGATATGGTTTCTTT. Translated, it gives CASSVGTGYGFF.